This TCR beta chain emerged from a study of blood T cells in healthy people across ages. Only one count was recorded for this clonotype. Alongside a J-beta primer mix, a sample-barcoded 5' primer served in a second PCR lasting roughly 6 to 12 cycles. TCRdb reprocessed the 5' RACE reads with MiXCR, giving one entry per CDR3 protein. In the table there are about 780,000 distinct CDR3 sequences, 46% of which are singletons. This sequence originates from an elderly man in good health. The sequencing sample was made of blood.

CDR3 region: CSARGLTSGGHNEQFF. DNA of the CDR3: TGCAGTGCTAGAGGGTTGACTAGCGGGGGGCACAATGAGCAGTTCTTC. The V and J genes are TRBV20-1 and TRBJ2-1; 13 bases are shared with TRBD2. The CDR3 runs 16 residues. Germline assignment: CDR1 DFQATT and CDR2 SNEGSKA (reference sequence). J gave up 5 bases and V 1 base, and 5 bases lay outside the gene matches.